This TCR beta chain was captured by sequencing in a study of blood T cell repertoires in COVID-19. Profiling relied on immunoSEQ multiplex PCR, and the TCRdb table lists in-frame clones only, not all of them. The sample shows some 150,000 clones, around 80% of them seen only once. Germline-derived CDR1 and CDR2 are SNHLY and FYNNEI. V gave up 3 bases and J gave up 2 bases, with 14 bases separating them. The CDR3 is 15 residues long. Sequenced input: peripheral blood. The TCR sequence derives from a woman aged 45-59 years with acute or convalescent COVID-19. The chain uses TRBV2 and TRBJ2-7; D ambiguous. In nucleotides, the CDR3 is TGTGCCAGCAGTGAGGGTGGGCTGAGCCCCTACGAGCAGTACTTC. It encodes CASSEGGLSPYEQYF.